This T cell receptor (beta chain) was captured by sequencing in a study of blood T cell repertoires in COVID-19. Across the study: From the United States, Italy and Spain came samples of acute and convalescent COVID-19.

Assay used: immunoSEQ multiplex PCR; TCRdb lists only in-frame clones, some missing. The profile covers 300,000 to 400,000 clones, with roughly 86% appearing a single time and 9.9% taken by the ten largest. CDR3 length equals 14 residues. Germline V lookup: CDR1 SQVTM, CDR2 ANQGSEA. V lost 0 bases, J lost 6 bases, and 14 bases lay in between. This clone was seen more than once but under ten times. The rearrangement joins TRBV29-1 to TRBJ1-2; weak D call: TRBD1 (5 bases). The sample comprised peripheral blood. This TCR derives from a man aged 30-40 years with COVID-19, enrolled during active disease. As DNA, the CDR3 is TGCAGCGTTGAAGATCCGTGGGGGGGAAATGGCTACACCTTC. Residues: CSVEDPWGGNGYTF.